Included here is one TCR beta chain sequence, with context. The antigen is not known. The CDR3 carries no conserved terminal phenylalanine or tryptophan, so it likely arises from a read error. The limits of the CDR3 on the DNA are not certain, so only TCRdb's listed CDR3 is given. The source of the sample is a study of tumor-infiltrating lymphocytes in primary liver carcinoma. Overall study context: Patients were both men and women, whose ages ran from 30 to 69 years.

Germline DNA was extracted alongside blood RNA, which was obtained from unsorted whole blood. Every patient had chronic HBV infection and was treatment-naive. Collection of around 4 milliliters of peripheral blood took place before surgery. Study conclusions and caveats: Owing to bulk unsorted samples, no comparison was made between CD4+ and CD8+ repertoires.

Using a constant-region primer together with ProtoScript II reverse transcriptase, TCR beta cDNA was made from around 500 ng of total RNA. Three nested multiplex PCR rounds of slightly modified ARM-PCR generated TCR beta libraries. TCRdb recomputed calls from the multiplex PCR reads with MiXCR, one row per CDR3 protein. The sample carries hundreds of thousands of distinct CDR3 sequences, approximately 58% recorded once. The sample taken for sequencing was peripheral blood. The TCR comes from a woman in her 30s with primary liver carcinoma and hepatitis B virus infection.

The CDR3 loop is CASSLSLVEFY. The chain employs TRBV5-6 and TRBJ2-1; the D call in the table, TRBD2, was not verified against the DNA. Termini included, the CDR3 measures 11 amino acids. Germline CDR1 is SGHDT and CDR2 is YYEEEE.